What follows are 10 T cell receptor beta chains derived from one specimen sequenced in a study of blood T cell repertoires in COVID-19. This table comes from immunoSEQ multiplex PCR, and its TCRdb copy is limited to in-frame clones, with some not included. The table records 70,000 to 95,000 clones, roughly 89% of them present only once. The sequenced sample was peripheral blood. Every receptor here comes from a woman aged 80 or over with active COVID-19.

The CDR3 DNA reads TGTGCCAGCAGCCCTGGACTGGGGAGAGGAAAACTGTTTTTT. This sequence encodes CASSPGLGRGKLFF. The chain combines TRBV7-9 with TRBJ1-4, with D uncertain. Trimming removed 5 bases at V and 10 bases at J, with 17 bases between. Looked up from germline, CDR1 is SEHNR and CDR2 is FQNEAQ (reference sequence). This CDR3 contains 14 residues.

The chain employs TRBV10-3 and TRBJ2-3, with TRBD1 matching over 8 bases. CDR1 and CDR2 from the germline V gene are ENHRY and SYGVKD. The CDR3 totals 15 residues. Trimming at V came to 8 bases and at J to 1 base, leaving 8 bases not matched to a gene. The CDR3 coding sequence is TGTGCCATCTCGCAACAGGGGGTAGGCACAGATACGCAGTATTTT. Translating it yields CAISQQGVGTDTQYF.

V is TRBV6-4 and J is TRBJ2-4; perhaps TRBD1 as D (6 bases). Trimming left V 6 bases short and J 4 bases short, with 16 bases between. This CDR3 region has 15 residues. Germline CDR1 and CDR2: MRHNA and SNTAGT. The CDR3 is CASRPGAFLKNIQYF. For the CDR3, the DNA is TGTGCCAGCAGGCCAGGGGCCTTTTTGAAAAACATTCAGTACTTC.

The chain joins TRBV19 to TRBJ2-1; maybe TRBD2 (5 bases). Deletions cut 1 base from V and 8 bases from J, with 12 bases between. This CDR3 has 14 amino acids. Germline CDR1 LNHDA, CDR2 SQIVND (reference sequence). The DNA of the CDR3 is TGTGCCAGTAGTATAGGGACCAGGCGGGATGAGCAGTTCTTC. As protein: CASSIGTRRDEQFF.

The chain carries TRBV25-1 and TRBJ2-2, with D perhaps TRBD2 (6 bases). The ends were cut back, 1 base at V and 0 bases at J, with 15 bases in the middle. The CDR3 extends over 18 amino acids. Germline CDR1 and CDR2: MGHDK and SYGVNS. CDR3 residues: CASSESPASAANTGELFF. In DNA, the CDR3 is TGTGCCAGCAGTGAATCCCCCGCTAGCGCCGCGAACACCGGGGAGCTGTTTTTT.

The V call is TRBV5-1, the J call TRBJ2-3; TRBD2 agrees at 11 bases. With 1 base clipped from V and 10 bases from J, the junction kept 8 bases outside the gene matches. CDR1 SGHRS and CDR2 YFSETQ come from the germline V gene. This CDR3 has 15 residues. CDR3 DNA sequence: TGCGCCAGCAGCTTGATAGTAGCGGGAGGGAGTGCGCAGTATTTT. The encoded protein is CASSLIVAGGSAQYF.

Here the CDR3 reads CASSQVYRDGVYQETQYF. CDR3 bases: TGCGCCAGCAGCCAAGTTTACAGGGACGGAGTGTACCAAGAGACCCAGTACTTC. The chain has TRBV4-1 and TRBJ2-5, with D possibly being TRBD1 (6 bases). Deletions cut 1 base from V and 0 bases from J, with 18 bases between. In germline, CDR1 is MGHRA, CDR2 YSYEKL. The CDR3 is 18 amino acids.

This clone was seen only once. J is TRBJ2-1 and V is TRBV11-2; 8 bases align to TRBD1. Germline assignment: CDR1 SGHAT and CDR2 FQNNGV. This CDR3 comprises 13 residues. After removal of 7 bases from V and 5 bases from J, the junction contained 4 bases not matched to a gene. CDR3 nucleotide sequence: TGTGCCAGCACCCAGGGGGCCCACAATGAGCAGTTCTTC. Encoded protein: CASTQGAHNEQFF.

J is TRBJ1-2 and V is TRBV9; 7 bases line up with TRBD1. This CDR3 has 15 residues. J gave up 3 bases and V 0 bases, and 5 bases lay outside the gene matches. Germline V lookup: CDR1 SGDLS, CDR2 YYNGEE. Here the CDR3 DNA reads TGTGCCAGCAGCGTAGACCCCGGGACAGACTATGGCTACACCTTC. It codes for CASSVDPGTDYGYTF. Together with reference TRBV9 and TRBJ1-2, the CDR3 gives the full variable domain: DSGVTQTPKHLITATGQRVTLRCSPRSGDLSVYWYQQSLDQGLQFLIQYYNGEERAKGNILERFSAQQFPDLHSELNLSSLELGDSALYFCASSVDPGTDYGYTFGSGTRLTVV.

V gene TRBV28 combines with J gene TRBJ2-1; 10 bases map to TRBD2. V was clipped by 2 bases and J by 6 bases; unmatched bases: 4. This CDR3 is 15 amino acids long. The germline CDR1 and CDR2 sequences are MDHEN and SYDVKM. CDR3 amino acids: CASSLGLAGANEQFF. In nucleotides, the CDR3 is TGTGCCAGCAGTTTAGGGCTAGCGGGAGCCAATGAGCAGTTCTTC.